This paragraph covers one TCR beta chain sequence. The CDR3 runs 14 residues. CDR1 and CDR2 from the germline V gene are MDHEN and SYDVKM. Deletions cut 2 bases from V and 0 bases from J, with 5 bases between. This sample is drawn from a study of OX40 agonist ivuxolimab in advanced cancers. Sequencing used immunoSEQ multiplex PCR; TCRdb keeps in-frame clones, though not all of them. The repertoire holds about 58,000 clones, with roughly four fifths as singletons. The chain uses TRBV28 and TRBJ1-3; D is unclear. This clonotype originated in an adult with an advanced solid tumor such as melanoma, head and neck, liver or kidney cancer. The source material was CD4+ or CD8+ T cells sorted from blood, sampled in a trial of the OX40 agonist ivuxolimab. The DNA for the CDR3 is TGTGCCAGCAGTTTACCCAGCTCTGGAAACACCATATATTTT. It is translated as CASSLPSSGNTIYF.